Listed below are T cell receptor beta chains from one sample, sequenced in a study of blood T cell repertoires in COVID-19. Measured with immunoSEQ multiplex PCR; TCRdb has only the in-frame clones, and not every one. The sample has more than 200,000 clones, approximately 86% seen once; the top ten hold just over 0.7%. Sequenced material: peripheral blood. The source is a man in his forties with acute or convalescent COVID-19. Both conserved end residues are trimmed from each CDR3.

j_gene: TRBJ1-1; v_gene: TRBV19; CDR3aa: ASSSIRDTGQPGAF
j_gene: TRBJ2-7; v_gene: TRBV30; CDR3aa: AWSHLRDWGYEQY
j_gene: TRBJ1-6; v_gene: TRBV12-3/TRBV12-4; CDR3aa: ASSFRQGSPLH
j_gene: TRBJ1-2; v_gene: TRBV30; CDR3aa: AWNWVRELGYT
j_gene: TRBJ2-7; v_gene: TRBV6-2/TRBV6-3; CDR3aa: ASSYEASGSGYEQY
j_gene: TRBJ2-1; v_gene: TRBV11-3; CDR3aa: ASSLDGTRGREQF
j_gene: TRBJ2-3; v_gene: TRBV2; CDR3aa: ASSEALTDTQY
j_gene: TRBJ2-7; v_gene: TRBV29-1; CDR3aa: SAKGQGDEQY
j_gene: TRBJ2-5; v_gene: TRBV18; CDR3aa: ASSPLPRETQY
j_gene: TRBJ2-7; v_gene: TRBV11-2; CDR3aa: ASSPSGTSEDEQY
j_gene: TRBJ2-7; v_gene: TRBV2; CDR3aa: ASRSTSLGEQY
j_gene: TRBJ1-4; v_gene: TRBV14; CDR3aa: ASSQDLGTVNEKLF
j_gene: TRBJ1-4; v_gene: TRBV19; CDR3aa: ASSNRGGGEKLF
j_gene: TRBJ1-1; v_gene: TRBV2; CDR3aa: ASSEGSGMNTEAF
j_gene: TRBJ1-1; v_gene: TRBV30; CDR3aa: AWISAEAF
j_gene: TRBJ2-3; v_gene: TRBV7-3; CDR3aa: ASSLIGGHTDTQY
j_gene: TRBJ2-6; v_gene: TRBV28; CDR3aa: ASRTGGYGANVLT
j_gene: TRBJ2-5; v_gene: TRBV14; CDR3aa: ASSRSLEETQY
j_gene: TRBJ2-5; v_gene: TRBV6-5; CDR3aa: ASSYGRRDRETQY
j_gene: TRBJ2-4; v_gene: TRBV12-1; CDR3aa: ASSPRTGAD
j_gene: TRBJ2-3; v_gene: TRBV11-2; CDR3aa: ASTQGQGTQY
j_gene: TRBJ2-1; v_gene: TRBV19; CDR3aa: ASSHRQPAGEQF
j_gene: TRBJ2-4; v_gene: TRBV19; CDR3aa: ASSPNRRGRKDIQY
j_gene: TRBJ2-6; v_gene: TRBV2; CDR3aa: ASSPGLWAANVLT
j_gene: TRBJ1-1; v_gene: TRBV6-6; CDR3aa: ASRVTGNTEAF
j_gene: TRBJ1-3; v_gene: TRBV19; CDR3aa: ASSPPGDSSGNTIY
j_gene: TRBJ2-3; v_gene: TRBV7-9; CDR3aa: ASSLGTSKSTDTQY
j_gene: TRBJ1-1; v_gene: TRBV29-1; CDR3aa: SVEAGGKTEAF
j_gene: TRBJ1-6; v_gene: TRBV10-2; CDR3aa: ASCVSSYNSPLH
j_gene: TRBJ2-2; v_gene: TRBV28; CDR3aa: ATIQGANTGELF
j_gene: TRBJ2-2; v_gene: TRBV9; CDR3aa: ASSVGNRVYAGELF
j_gene: TRBJ2-5; v_gene: TRBV14; CDR3aa: ASSPQGVQETQY